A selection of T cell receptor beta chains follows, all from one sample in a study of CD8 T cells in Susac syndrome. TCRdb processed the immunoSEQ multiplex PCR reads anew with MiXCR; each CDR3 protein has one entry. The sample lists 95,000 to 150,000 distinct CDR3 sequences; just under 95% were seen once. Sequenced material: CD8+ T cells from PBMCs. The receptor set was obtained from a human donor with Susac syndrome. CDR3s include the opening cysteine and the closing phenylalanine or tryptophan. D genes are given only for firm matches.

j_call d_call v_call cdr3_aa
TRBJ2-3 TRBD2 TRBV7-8 CASSLTANSGGPRDTQYF
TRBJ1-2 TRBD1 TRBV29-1 CSVADPGGGYGYTF
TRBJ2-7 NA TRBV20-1 CSAKVDAGRLSYEQYF
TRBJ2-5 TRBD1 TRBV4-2 CASSQEKGAGETQYF
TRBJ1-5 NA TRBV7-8 CASSQQWGSQPQHF
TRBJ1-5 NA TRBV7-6 CASSLFQGMNQPQHF
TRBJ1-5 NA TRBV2 CASKAGAGTGPQHF
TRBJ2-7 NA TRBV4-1 CASSLQSGNAYEQYF
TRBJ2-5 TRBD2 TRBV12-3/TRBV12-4 CASRSSGARETQYF
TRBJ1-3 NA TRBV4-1 CASSQDHGPRRESPGNTIYF
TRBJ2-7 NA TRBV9 CASSVAGSYEQYF
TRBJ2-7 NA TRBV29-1 CSVARRDEQYF
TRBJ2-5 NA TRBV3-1 CASSPRQAGKTQYF
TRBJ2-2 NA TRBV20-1 CSATMGTGELFF
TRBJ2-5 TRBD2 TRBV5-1 CASSPGLAGRLQETQYF
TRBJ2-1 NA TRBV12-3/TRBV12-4 CASSLGRLNEQFF
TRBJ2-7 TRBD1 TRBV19 CASSRTGGYEQYF
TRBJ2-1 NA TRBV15 CATSRKRGYNEQFF
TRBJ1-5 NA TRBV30 CAWSASTTGFSQPQHF
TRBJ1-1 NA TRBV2 CASTEAFF
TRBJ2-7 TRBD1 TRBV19 CASSPTGQGNEQYF
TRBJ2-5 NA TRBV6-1 CASSEAFPSQYF
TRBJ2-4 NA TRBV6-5 CASSYSRAGENIQYF
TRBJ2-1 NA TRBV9 CASSPDVLNEQFF
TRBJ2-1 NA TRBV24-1 CATSDSGTSNEQFF
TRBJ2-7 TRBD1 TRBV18 CASSPPGQGPYEQYF
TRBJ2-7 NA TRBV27 CASSTQRYSYEQYF
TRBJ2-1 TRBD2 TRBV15 CATSSPAGTYNEQFF
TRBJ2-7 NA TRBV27 CASSLSGGQGEQYF